The clone carrying this T cell receptor beta chain was seen repeatedly, ten times or more. The antigen remains unidentified. TCRdb analysed the PCR reads with MiXCR anew, one entry per CDR3 protein. In the table there are under 800,000 distinct CDR3 sequences, 25% of which are singletons. The sample belongs to a study of molecular identifiers for immune sequencing clone quantification. Whole-study results and caveats: In CMV-specific effectors, clones above 20 copies held over 97% of molecules; naive, under 1%. Sizes of clones that are highly expanded could be underestimated (if identical TCR molecules share a barcode).

A CD8+CD4-CCR7+CD45RA+ gate was used to sort naive CD8 T cells. Germline CDR1 reads SGHTA; CDR2 reads FQGNSA. The CDR3 runs to 15 residues. The V and J ends lost 5 bases and 7 bases respectively, with 18 bases between them. Sequencing used naive CD8+ T cells from blood, with Jurkat cell RNA spiked in. Subset given: FACS-sorted CD8+CD4-CCR7+CD45RA+ naive T cells. The clonotype was recovered from a human donor in good health. Some libraries in this study had Jurkat cell RNA spiked in. The chain joins TRBV7-2 to TRBJ1-5, with D maybe TRBD1 (6 bases). CDR3 in amino acids: CASSATAGGGQPQHF. CDR3 coding DNA: TGTGCCAGCAGCGCTACAGCCGGGGGCGGGCAGCCCCAGCATTTT.